This passage covers 5 T cell receptor beta chains from one sample sequenced in a study of neurological immune-mediated disorders. TCRdb reprocessed the 5' RACE reads via MiXCR and lists one record per CDR3 protein. The table lists some 86,000 distinct CDR3 sequences, just over 2.5% of them singletons, with 0.9% to 1.4% in the top ten. Sequencing was carried out using PBMCs. The source is a woman in her 30s with multiple sclerosis.

This clonotype was seen ten or more times. The chain has TRBV20-1 and TRBJ2-7, with 7 bases fitting TRBD2. The CDR3 is 14 amino acids. Germline assignment: CDR1 DFQATT and CDR2 SNEGSKA (reference sequence). Germline trimming cut 3 bases from V and 7 bases from J; bases unmatched to any gene: 12. In DNA, the CDR3 is TGCAGTGCTAGGGGCCAGCGGGAACTATGGGAGCAGTACTTC. This translates into CSARGQRELWEQYF.

This clonotype was picked up many times. V and J are TRBV29-1 and TRBJ2-5; unclear D gene. Germline loops: CDR1 SQVTM, CDR2 ANQGSEA. The CDR3 runs to 11 residues. V shed 3 bases and J shed 4 bases, with 6 bases lying between them. The CDR3: CSVDVAETQYF. Written as DNA, the CDR3 is TGCAGCGTTGACGTCGCAGAGACCCAGTACTTC.

This clonotype has ten or more counts. V gene TRBV20-1 combines with J gene TRBJ2-7; the D gene is possibly TRBD1 (6 bases). The germline CDR1 and CDR2 sequences are DFQATT and SNEGSKA (reference sequence). This CDR3 is built from 14 residues. The ends were cut back, 0 bases at V and 5 bases at J, with 14 bases in the middle. This CDR3 is CSARDSSGVNEQYF. In DNA, the CDR3 is TGCAGTGCTAGAGATTCTTCAGGGGTTAACGAGCAGTACTTC.

This chain uses TRBV10-2 with TRBJ2-1; TRBD1 matches 9 bases. J was trimmed by 3 bases and V by 5 bases; bases with no gene match: 5. The germline V gene has CDR1 WSHSY and CDR2 SAAADI. The CDR3 has 15 amino acids. This CDR3 reads CASSLQGAFYNEQFF. The DNA for the CDR3 is TGCGCCAGCAGTTTACAGGGGGCATTCTACAATGAGCAGTTCTTC.

This clonotype appeared many times. The chain recombines TRBV5-1 with TRBJ1-2; D remains ambiguous. V gave up 4 bases and J gave up 8 bases, with 18 bases separating them. The CDR3 is 14 amino acids. The germline V gene has CDR1 SGHRS and CDR2 YFSETQ. The CDR3 region is CASSPDAAPGGYTF. CDR3 nucleotides: TGCGCCAGCAGCCCGGACGCCGCACCAGGCGGCTACACCTTC. Combining the CDR3 with reference TRBV5-1 and TRBJ1-2 gives the whole variable domain KAGVTQTPRYLIKTRGQQVTLSCSPISGHRSVSWYQQTPGQGLQFLFEYFSETQRNKGNFPGRFSGRQFSNSRSEMNVSTLELGDSALYLCASSPDAAPGGYTFGSGTRLTVV.